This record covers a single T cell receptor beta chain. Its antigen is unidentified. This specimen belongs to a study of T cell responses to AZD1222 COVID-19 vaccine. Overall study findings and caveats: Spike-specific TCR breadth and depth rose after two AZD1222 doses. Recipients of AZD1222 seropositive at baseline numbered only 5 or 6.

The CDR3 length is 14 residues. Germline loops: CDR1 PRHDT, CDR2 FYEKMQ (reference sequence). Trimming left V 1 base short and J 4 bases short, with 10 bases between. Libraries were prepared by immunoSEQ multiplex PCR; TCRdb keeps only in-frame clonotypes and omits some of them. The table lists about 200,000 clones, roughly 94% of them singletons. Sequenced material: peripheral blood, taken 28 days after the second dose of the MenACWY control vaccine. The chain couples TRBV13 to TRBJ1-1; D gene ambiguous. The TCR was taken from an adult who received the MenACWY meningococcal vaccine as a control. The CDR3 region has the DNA TGTGCCAGCAGCTTAGTTCGGGGAGCCACTGAAGCTTTCTTT. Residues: CASSLVRGATEAFF.